The T cell receptor (beta chain) under discussion was sequenced for a study of cytomegalovirus exposure and HLA in healthy donors. Study-wide context: The approximately 120 million unique TCR beta sequences, from some 170 million T cells, were found by an earlier analysis.

General study points: Information on immune exposure was restricted to one variable (CMV serostatus). Later genetic work tied a missense DCLRE1C variant to beta-chain V and J trimming. In a later analysis, common viral pathogens appeared linked to several of the most significant clusters.

In the PCR, 60 Vbeta and 13 Jbeta primers were used. TCRdb's table, derived via immunoSEQ multiplex PCR, lists solely in-frame clones and lacks some. The table lists 110,000 to 150,000 clones, approximately 80% of them singletons. The CDR3 is 13 residues long. Germline V gene lookup returns CDR1 SEHNR and CDR2 FQNEAQ (reference sequence). V lost 1 base, J lost 4 bases, and 7 bases lay in between. As concerns this clone: What it binds is not known.

J is TRBJ1-2 and V is TRBV7-9, with a possible D match to TRBD1 (5 bases). Specimen: PBMCs. This TCR came from a woman aged 18-30 years in good health and CMV-seropositive. The CDR3 region has the DNA TGTGCCAGCAGCTTAGGACAGATCTATGGCTACACCTTC. Translation gives CASSLGQIYGYTF.